These T cell receptor beta chains were read from a single sample in a study of low-dose radiotherapy and immunotherapy resistance in tumors. One entry per CDR3 protein results from TCRdb running MiXCR on the reads. This table has about 64,000 distinct CDR3 sequences, around a quarter appearing once. Sequenced material: PBMCs, taken before treatment. The receptors derive from a male donor with rectosigmoid adenocarcinoma. Both conserved end residues are trimmed from each CDR3. Each record gives: J gene, V gene, clone size, CDR3 protein. Only some rows state a clone size, as once, few, many or a class for expanded clones.

>TRBJ1-1|TRBV19|.
ASSPRDRGSTEAF
>TRBJ2-7|TRBV27|many
ASIRNPLSSYEQY
>TRBJ2-2|TRBV10-3|few
AIGQGVTGELF
>TRBJ2-6|TRBV2|.
ARRDDGQGATGANVLT
>TRBJ1-5|TRBV7-2|few
ASSLVGSGTSNQPQH
>TRBJ1-1|TRBV5-1|many
ASSLAGTVEAF
>TRBJ2-4|TRBV12-5|many
ASGLVVEGIQY
>TRBJ2-1|TRBV28|many
ASSPYSRGHEQF
>TRBJ2-1|TRBV12-3/TRBV12-4|many
ATGTSSSYNEQF
>TRBJ2-5|TRBV6-5|many
ASSYSEGAAETQY
>TRBJ2-2|TRBV6-4|many
ASSGLAGGELF
>TRBJ1-4|TRBV11-2|many
ASSRQGQMDKLF
>TRBJ2-2|TRBV20-1|once
SARVGAGNTGELF
>TRBJ1-1|TRBV6-2/TRBV6-3|many
ASRGAQRTEAF
>TRBJ2-3|TRBV20-1|many
SALPLAESTDTQY
>TRBJ2-2|TRBV24-1|many
ATSDRRGQGLAGELF